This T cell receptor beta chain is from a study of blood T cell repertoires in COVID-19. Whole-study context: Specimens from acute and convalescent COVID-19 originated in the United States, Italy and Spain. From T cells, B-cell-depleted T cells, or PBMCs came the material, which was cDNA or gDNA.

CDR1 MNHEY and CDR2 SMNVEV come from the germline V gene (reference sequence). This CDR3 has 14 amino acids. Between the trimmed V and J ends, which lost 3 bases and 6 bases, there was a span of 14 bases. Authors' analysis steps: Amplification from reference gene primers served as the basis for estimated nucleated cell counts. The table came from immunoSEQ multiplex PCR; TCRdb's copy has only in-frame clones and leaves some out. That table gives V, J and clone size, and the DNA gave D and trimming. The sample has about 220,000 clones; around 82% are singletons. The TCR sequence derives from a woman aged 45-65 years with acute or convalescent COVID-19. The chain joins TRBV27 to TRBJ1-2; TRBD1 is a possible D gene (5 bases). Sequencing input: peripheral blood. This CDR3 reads CASSFTGGNHGYTF. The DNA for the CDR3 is TGTGCCAGCAGTTTCACAGGAGGGAATCATGGCTACACCTTC.